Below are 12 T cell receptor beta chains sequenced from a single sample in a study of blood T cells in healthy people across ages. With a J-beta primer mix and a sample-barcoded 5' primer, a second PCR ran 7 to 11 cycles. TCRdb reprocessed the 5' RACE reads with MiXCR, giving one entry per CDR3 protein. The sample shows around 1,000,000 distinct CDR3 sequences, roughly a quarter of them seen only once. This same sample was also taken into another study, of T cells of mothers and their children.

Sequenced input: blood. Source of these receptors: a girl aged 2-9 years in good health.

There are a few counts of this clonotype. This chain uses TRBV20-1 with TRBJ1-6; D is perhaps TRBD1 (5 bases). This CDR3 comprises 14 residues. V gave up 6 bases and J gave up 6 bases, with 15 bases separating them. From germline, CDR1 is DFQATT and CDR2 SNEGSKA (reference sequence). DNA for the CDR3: TGCAGTGCGCCTAGACAGTCCCCTAATTCACCCCTCCACTTT. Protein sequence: CSAPRQSPNSPLHF.

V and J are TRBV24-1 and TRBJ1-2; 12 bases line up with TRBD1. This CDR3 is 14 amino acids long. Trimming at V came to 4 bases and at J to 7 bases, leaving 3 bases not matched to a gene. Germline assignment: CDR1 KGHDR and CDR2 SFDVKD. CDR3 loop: CATSDLGQGAGYTF. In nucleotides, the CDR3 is TGTGCCACCAGTGACTTGGGACAGGGGGCTGGCTACACCTTC.

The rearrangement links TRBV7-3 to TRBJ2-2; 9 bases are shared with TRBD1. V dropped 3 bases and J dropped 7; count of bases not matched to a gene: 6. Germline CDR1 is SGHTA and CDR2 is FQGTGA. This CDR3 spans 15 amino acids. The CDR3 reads CASSLTGGKNGELFF. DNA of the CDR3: TGTGCCAGCAGCTTGACAGGGGGAAAGAACGGGGAGCTGTTTTTT.

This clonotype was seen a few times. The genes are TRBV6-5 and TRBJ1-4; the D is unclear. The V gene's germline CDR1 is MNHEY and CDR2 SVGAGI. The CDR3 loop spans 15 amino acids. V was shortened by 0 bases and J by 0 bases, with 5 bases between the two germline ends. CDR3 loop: CASSYSSTTNEKLFF. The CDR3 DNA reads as TGTGCCAGCAGTTACTCCTCGACAACTAATGAAAAACTGTTTTTT.

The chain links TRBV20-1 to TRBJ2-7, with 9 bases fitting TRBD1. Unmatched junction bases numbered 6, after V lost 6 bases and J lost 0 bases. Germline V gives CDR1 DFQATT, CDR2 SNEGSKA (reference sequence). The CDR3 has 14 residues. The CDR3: CSAQGAGRSYEQYF. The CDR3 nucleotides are TGCAGTGCACAGGGGGCTGGACGCTCCTACGAGCAGTACTTC.

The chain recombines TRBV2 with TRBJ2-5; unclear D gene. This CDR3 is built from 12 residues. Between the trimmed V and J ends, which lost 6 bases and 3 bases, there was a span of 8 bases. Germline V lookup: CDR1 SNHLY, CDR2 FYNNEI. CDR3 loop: CASRGNEETQYF. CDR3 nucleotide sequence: TGTGCCAGCAGGGGGAATGAAGAGACCCAGTACTTC.

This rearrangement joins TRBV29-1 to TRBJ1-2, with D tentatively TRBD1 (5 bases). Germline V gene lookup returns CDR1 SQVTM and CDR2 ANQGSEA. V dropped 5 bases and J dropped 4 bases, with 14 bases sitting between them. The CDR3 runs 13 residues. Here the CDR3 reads CSVQTANLYGYTF. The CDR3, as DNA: TGCAGCGTTCAGACAGCGAATCTCTATGGCTACACCTTC.

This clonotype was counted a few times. This chain's CDR3 is CSAKTRAGPDTQYF. CDR3 DNA: TGCAGTGCTAAGACTAGGGCGGGGCCAGATACGCAGTATTTT. The V call is TRBV20-1, the J call TRBJ2-3, with D possibly being TRBD2 (6 bases). The CDR3 loop spans 14 amino acids. The V and J ends lost 4 bases and 4 bases respectively, with 15 bases between them. Germline CDR1 is DFQATT and CDR2 is SNEGSKA (reference sequence).

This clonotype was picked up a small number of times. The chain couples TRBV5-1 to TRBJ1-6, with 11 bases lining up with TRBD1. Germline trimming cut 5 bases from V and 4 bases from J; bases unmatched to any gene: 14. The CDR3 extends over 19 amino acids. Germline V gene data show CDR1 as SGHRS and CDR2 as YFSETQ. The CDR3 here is CASSWGQGVPNDYNSPLHF. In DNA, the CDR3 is TGCGCCAGCAGTTGGGGACAGGGGGTCCCCAACGATTATAATTCACCCCTCCACTTT.

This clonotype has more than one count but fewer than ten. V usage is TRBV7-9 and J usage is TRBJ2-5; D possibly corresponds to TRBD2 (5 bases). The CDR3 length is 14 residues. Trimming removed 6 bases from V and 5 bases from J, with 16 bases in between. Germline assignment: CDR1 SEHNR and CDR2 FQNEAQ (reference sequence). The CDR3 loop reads CASSYLEEAETQYF. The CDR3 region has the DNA TGTGCCAGCAGTTATCTAGAGGAGGCGGAGACCCAGTACTTC.

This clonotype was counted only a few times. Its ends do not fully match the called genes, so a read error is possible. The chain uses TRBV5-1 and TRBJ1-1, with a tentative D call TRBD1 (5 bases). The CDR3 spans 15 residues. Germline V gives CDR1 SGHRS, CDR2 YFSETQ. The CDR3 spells CASSLAQGMNTEAFF. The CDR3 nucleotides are TGCGCCAGCAGCTTGGCCCAGGGAATGAACACCGAAGCTTTCTTT.

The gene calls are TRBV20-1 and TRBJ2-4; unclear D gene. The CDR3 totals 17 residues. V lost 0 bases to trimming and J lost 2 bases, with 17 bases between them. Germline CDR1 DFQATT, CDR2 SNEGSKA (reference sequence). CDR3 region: CSARDLSAQPSKNIQYF. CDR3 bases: TGCAGTGCTAGAGATCTCTCGGCACAGCCTTCCAAAAACATTCAGTACTTC.